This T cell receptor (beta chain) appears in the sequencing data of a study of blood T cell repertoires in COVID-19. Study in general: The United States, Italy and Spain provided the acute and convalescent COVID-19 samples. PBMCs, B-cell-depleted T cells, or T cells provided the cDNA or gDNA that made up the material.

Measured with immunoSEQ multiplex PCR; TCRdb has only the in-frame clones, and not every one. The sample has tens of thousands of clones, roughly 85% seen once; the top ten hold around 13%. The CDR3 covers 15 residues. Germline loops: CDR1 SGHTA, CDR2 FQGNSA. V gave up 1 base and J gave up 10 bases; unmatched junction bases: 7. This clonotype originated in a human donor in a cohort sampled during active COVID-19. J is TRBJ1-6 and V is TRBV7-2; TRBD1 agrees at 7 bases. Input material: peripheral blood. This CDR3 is CASSLEDRRVSPLHF. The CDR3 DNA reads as TGTGCCAGCAGCTTAGAGGACAGGAGGGTATCACCCCTCCACTTT.